The 32 T cell receptor beta chains below were found in one sample sequenced in a study of T-cell reconstitution after alpha-beta-depleted transplantation in children. TCRbeta library construction was performed incorporating unique molecular identifiers. TCRdb reanalysed the PCR reads using MiXCR and keeps one entry per CDR3 protein. Counted here are 100,000 or so distinct CDR3 sequences, 4.5% to 7.5% occurring once; the ten biggest clones make up approximately 6.6%. Sample: PBMCs, mostly from graft donor cells, taken 60 days after TCRalphabeta/CD19-depleted stem cell transplant. These TCRs come from a female patient between 2 and 15 years old who had a stem cell transplant for Fanconi anemia, so the T cells may come from the graft donor.

Many counts were recorded for this clonotype. The chain recombines TRBV5-5 with TRBJ2-5, with TRBD1 identical over 7 bases. The germline gives CDR1 SGHKS, CDR2 YYEKEE (reference sequence). The CDR3 is made up of 14 amino acids. V lost 1 base to trimming and J lost 5 bases; unmatched junction nucleotides: 5. The CDR3 nucleotides read TGTGCCAGCAGCTTGCCGACAGGGATGGAGACCCAGTACTTC. Translation: CASSLPTGMETQYF.

The gene calls are TRBV14 and TRBJ1-6; D not certain. The V gene lost 0 bases and the J gene lost 0 bases, with 15 bases spanning the gap. Germline V gene sequence: CDR1 SGHDN, CDR2 FVKESK. The CDR3 runs to 19 residues. CDR3 amino acids: CASSQDGSRTFSYNSPLHF. The CDR3 DNA is TGTGCCAGCAGCCAAGATGGGTCGCGGACCTTCTCCTATAATTCACCCCTCCACTTT.

The sample holds many counts of this clonotype. This rearrangement joins TRBV6-5 to TRBJ2-7, with a tentative D call TRBD1 (6 bases). The CDR3 is 14 amino acids. Looked up from germline, CDR1 is MNHEY and CDR2 is SVGAGI. Trimming left V 0 bases short and J 5 bases short, with 11 bases between. As DNA, the CDR3 is TGTGCCAGCAGTTACTCGGCAGGGGTTCACGAGCAGTACTTC. It codes for CASSYSAGVHEQYF.

The sample holds many counts of this clonotype. The rearrangement links TRBV9 to TRBJ2-7; 9 bases agree with TRBD2. J gave up 3 bases and V 0 bases, and 7 bases lay outside the gene matches. The CDR3 length is 16 residues. Germline V gene sequence: CDR1 SGDLS, CDR2 YYNGEE. CDR3 in amino acids: CASSVGVAGEFYEQYF. CDR3 nucleotide sequence: TGTGCCAGCAGCGTAGGGGTAGCGGGAGAATTCTACGAGCAGTACTTC.

This clonotype was counted ten times or more. This chain links TRBV4-1 with TRBJ2-1; 7 bases fit TRBD2. There are 16 residues in the CDR3. V was clipped by 4 bases and J by 8 bases; unmatched bases: 14. CDR1 is MGHRA and CDR2 is YSYEKL in the germline V gene. The CDR3 region is CASSPFSTSVRDEQFF. The CDR3 DNA reads as TGCGCCAGCAGCCCATTCAGCACTAGCGTGAGAGATGAGCAGTTCTTC.

Ten or more counts support this clonotype. The V gene is TRBV28, the J gene TRBJ2-7; D is unresolved. The CDR3 sequence is 15 residues long. V dropped 3 bases and J dropped 6 bases, with 18 bases sitting between them. The germline CDR1 and CDR2 sequences are MDHEN and SYDVKM. CDR3 sequence: CASSFLAGWRTEQYF. CDR3 coding DNA: TGTGCCAGCAGTTTTTTAGCCGGGTGGCGGACCGAGCAGTACTTC.

This clonotype has a count of ten or more. CDR3 DNA: TGTGCCAGCAGCTCTAGCGGGGGGGCAAATGAGCAGTTCTTC. It codes for CASSSSGGANEQFF. The gene calls are TRBV11-2 and TRBJ2-1; 12 bases align to TRBD2. Germline values: CDR1 SGHAT, CDR2 FQNNGV. Trimming removed 4 bases from V and 7 bases from J; junction bases left unmatched: 2. The CDR3 has 14 amino acids.

This clonotype was seen many times. This chain uses TRBV2 with TRBJ2-3, with 9 positions matching TRBD2. The CDR3 length is 18 residues. CDR1 is SNHLY and CDR2 is FYNNEI in the germline V gene. Unmatched junction bases numbered 13, after V lost 3 bases and J lost 3 bases. In DNA, the CDR3 is TGTGCCAGCAGTGACCTCGGACTAGCGCCCGGGAGGACAGATACGCAGTATTTT. This encodes CASSDLGLAPGRTDTQYF.

This clonotype occurred many times. V and J are TRBV11-1 and TRBJ2-6, with no clear D. The V end lost 5 bases, the J end lost 5 bases, and 13 bases lay between the germline ends. There are 15 residues in the CDR3. In germline, CDR1 is SGHAT, CDR2 FQDESV (reference sequence). The CDR3, as DNA: TGTGCCAGCAGCCCGACCGCAGGCAGGGCCAACGTCCTGACTTTC. Encoded protein: CASSPTAGRANVLTF.

This clonotype was recorded many times. The chain links TRBV7-2 to TRBJ2-2; TRBD2 matches 8 bases. CDR1 and CDR2 (germline): SGHTA, FQGNSA. This CDR3 comprises 14 residues. The J segment lost 3 bases and the V segment lost 6 bases, leaving 3 bases of the junction unmatched. The CDR3 coding sequence is TGTGCCAGCAGGAGCGGGAGCGACACCGGGGAGCTGTTTTTT. Translating it yields CASRSGSDTGELFF. The complete variable domain, with remaining parts taken from reference TRBV7-2 and TRBJ2-2, reads GAGVSQSPSNKVTEKGKDVELRCDPISGHTALYWYRQSLGQGLEFLIYFQGNSAPDKSGLPSDRFSAERTGGSVSTLTIQRTQQEDSAVYLCASRSGSDTGELFFGEGSRLTVL.

Comment on this clonotype: The germline gene is not matched at one end of the junction; a read error may be the cause. The V gene is TRBV12-3 or TRBV12-4, the J gene TRBJ2-1; TRBD2 matches 14 bases. The CDR3 runs 18 residues. CDR3 residues: CAISFGTSGGPLYNEQFF. CDR3 DNA sequence: TGTGCCATCAGTTTTGGGACTAGCGGGGGTCCGCTTTACAATGAGCAGTTCTTC.

This clonotype has at least ten counts. The chain has TRBV18 and TRBJ2-5; no clear D. The V end was cut by 1 base, the J end by 5 bases, with 11 bases between. The CDR3 sequence is 14 residues long. Looked up from germline, CDR1 is KGHSH and CDR2 is LQKENI. The CDR3 region has the DNA TGTGCCAGCTCACCACAAGGGCGACGGGAGACCCAGTACTTC. It translates to CASSPQGRRETQYF.

This clonotype was seen a handful of times. The chain couples TRBV28 to TRBJ2-5; TRBD2 aligns across 10 bases. Trimming cost V 3 bases and J 0 bases; bases outside gene matches: 13. CDR3 length equals 19 residues. Germline V gives CDR1 MDHEN, CDR2 SYDVKM. DNA for the CDR3: TGTGCCAGCAGTTTGCTGAGGGCTCTAGGACTAGCGGACCAAGAGACCCAGTACTTC. Translation gives CASSLLRALGLADQETQYF.

A few counts support this clonotype. CDR3 sequence: CASSLGRSGLRGEQYF. DNA for the CDR3: TGTGCCAGCAGCTTAGGGCGGTCGGGACTCAGAGGCGAGCAGTACTTC. The V and J genes are TRBV7-2 and TRBJ2-7, with D perhaps matching TRBD2 (6 bases). The length of the CDR3 is 16 residues. Germline V gene sequence: CDR1 SGHTA, CDR2 FQGNSA. V was trimmed by 1 base and J by 6 bases, leaving 19 bases between them. Full variable domain (rest looked up from reference TRBV7-2 and TRBJ2-7): GAGVSQSPSNKVTEKGKDVELRCDPISGHTALYWYRQSLGQGLEFLIYFQGNSAPDKSGLPSDRFSAERTGGSVSTLTIQRTQQEDSAVYLCASSLGRSGLRGEQYFGPGTRLTVT.

This clonotype was picked up a small number of times. V and J are TRBV5-1 and TRBJ1-1; 8 bases fit TRBD1. The CDR3 is made up of 16 amino acids. Germline trimming cut 2 bases from V and 5 bases from J; bases unmatched to any gene: 11. Germline lookup yields CDR1 SGHRS and CDR2 YFSETQ. DNA for the CDR3: TGCGCCAGCAGCTTTGGTTTGCAGGGGGCAGGGACTGAAGCTTTCTTT. This sequence encodes CASSFGLQGAGTEAFF.

Concerning this clonotype: At one end the junction does not follow the germline gene, possibly because of a read error. V gene TRBV18 combines with J gene TRBJ2-1, with 7 positions matching TRBD2. CDR1 is KGHSH, CDR2 LQKENI, per germline. The CDR3 totals 14 residues. CDR3 sequence (DNA): TGTGCCCGCTCACCAGCACTAGCGCGGAATGAGCAGTTCTTC. Residues: CARSPALARNEQFF.

In this sample, this clonotype turned up many times. The gene calls are TRBV7-2 and TRBJ1-1; D remains ambiguous. CDR1 is SGHTA, CDR2 FQGNSA, per germline. V lost 5 bases, J lost 0 bases, and 19 bases lay in between. The CDR3 loop spans 17 amino acids. The CDR3 spells CASSPIGGKALNTEAFF. The CDR3 nucleotides read TGTGCCAGCAGCCCCATTGGCGGAAAGGCTCTGAACACTGAAGCTTTCTTT. Complete variable domain (other parts from reference TRBV7-2 and TRBJ1-1): GAGVSQSPSNKVTEKGKDVELRCDPISGHTALYWYRQSLGQGLEFLIYFQGNSAPDKSGLPSDRFSAERTGGSVSTLTIQRTQQEDSAVYLCASSPIGGKALNTEAFFGQGTRLTVV.

This clonotype was recorded many times. This clone may be a read error of a much larger clone one base away. J is TRBJ1-2 and V is TRBV24-1, with D hard to call. V lost 5 bases to trimming and J lost 7 bases, with 7 bases between them. In germline, CDR1 is KGHDR, CDR2 SFDVKD. The CDR3 extends over 11 amino acids. CDR3 residues: CATSGRSGYTF. CDR3 coding DNA: TGTGCCACCAGTGGTAGGAGTGGCTACACCTTC.

This clonotype occurred a few times. This sequence joins TRBV28 and TRBJ1-5; no definite D call. The germline V gene encodes CDR1 MDHEN and CDR2 SYDVKM. V was shortened by 1 base and J by 5 bases, with 12 bases between the two germline ends. This CDR3 region has 15 residues. The CDR3, as DNA: TGTGCCAGCAGTTTATTTTACCAGGATCATCAGCCCCAGCATTTT. Translating it yields CASSLFYQDHQPQHF.

The rearrangement uses TRBV5-6 and TRBJ1-1; D may be TRBD1 (5 bases). CDR1 and CDR2 (germline): SGHDT, YYEEEE. This CDR3 contains 15 residues. V was trimmed by 1 base and J by 0 bases, leaving 10 bases between them. The CDR3 DNA follows: TGTGCCAGCAGCTTGCCGGGACTGATGAACACTGAAGCTTTCTTT. Protein sequence: CASSLPGLMNTEAFF.

This clonotype was recorded many times. The V and J genes are TRBV20-1 and TRBJ2-5; 9 nucleotides line up with TRBD1. This CDR3 is built from 15 residues. Trimming at V came to 0 bases and at J to 5 bases, leaving 7 bases not matched to a gene. Germline loops: CDR1 DFQATT, CDR2 SNEGSKA (reference sequence). The CDR3 here is CSARDPNRGQETQYF. DNA for the CDR3: TGCAGTGCTAGAGATCCAAACAGGGGGCAGGAGACCCAGTACTTC.

This clonotype was observed many times. The rearrangement uses TRBV5-1 and TRBJ2-3; 8 bases align to TRBD2. Germline lookup yields CDR1 SGHRS and CDR2 YFSETQ. CDR3 length: 14 residues. J lost 3 bases, V lost 3 bases, and 3 bases had no gene match. The CDR3 region is CASSYGLATDTQYF. The CDR3 bases are TGCGCCAGCAGCTACGGACTAGCAACAGATACGCAGTATTTT.

In this sample, this clonotype turned up many times. V is TRBV11-2 and J is TRBJ2-3; 9 positions match TRBD2. Germline V gene data show CDR1 as SGHAT and CDR2 as FQNNGV. The CDR3 has 16 amino acids. Losses at the gene ends were 4 bases for V and 0 bases for J; bases not matched to a gene: 5. In DNA, the CDR3 is TGTGCCAGCAGCTCTTCCGGGACTAGCAGCACAGATACGCAGTATTTT. As protein: CASSSSGTSSTDTQYF. Combining the CDR3 with reference TRBV11-2 and TRBJ2-3 gives the whole variable domain EAGVAQSPRYKIIEKRQSVAFWCNPISGHATLYWYQQILGQGPKLLIQFQNNGVVDDSQLPKDRFSAERLKGVDSTLKIQPAKLEDSAVYLCASSSSGTSSTDTQYFGPGTRLTVL.

This clonotype was counted at least ten times. V gene TRBV24-1 combines with J gene TRBJ2-1; TRBD2 matches 7 bases. V shed 0 bases and J 7 bases; nucleotides not matched to a gene: 8. CDR3 size: 16 residues. Germline-derived CDR1 and CDR2 are KGHDR and SFDVKD. CDR3 in DNA: TGTGCCACCAGTGATTTGGAGGCGGGAGCCCTGAATGAGCAGTTCTTC. Translating gives CATSDLEAGALNEQFF.

This clonotype has ten or more counts. The chain has TRBV29-1 and TRBJ2-1; 9 nucleotides align to TRBD2. CDR1 and CDR2 (germline): SQVTM, ANQGSEA. There are 16 residues in the CDR3. V dropped 2 bases and J dropped 3; count of bases not matched to a gene: 8. Here the CDR3 DNA reads TGCAGCGTTGAACTAGCGGGAAGAAGGGGCTACAATGAGCAGTTCTTC. This encodes CSVELAGRRGYNEQFF.

This clonotype was seen a handful of times. The chain employs TRBV14 and TRBJ2-5; weak D call: TRBD1 (5 bases). The CDR3 consists of 14 residues. Trimming shortened V by 8 bases and J by 0 bases, and 13 bases separated the two germline ends. Germline-derived CDR1 and CDR2 are SGHDN and FVKESK. CDR3 sequence reads: CASGRGLYQETQYF. DNA for the CDR3: TGTGCCAGCGGAAGGGGCTTGTACCAAGAGACCCAGTACTTC.

This clonotype was counted between two and nine times. The CDR3 DNA sequence: TGTGCCAGCAGCCAAGGGGGAATCGGCGGTCCGAACACTGAAGCTTTCTTT. This gives the protein CASSQGGIGGPNTEAFF. The V gene is TRBV4-2, the J gene TRBJ1-1; D gene ambiguous. The CDR3 extends over 17 amino acids. Trimming left V 1 base short and J 1 base short, with 16 bases between. The germline gives CDR1 LGHNA, CDR2 YNFKEQ.

This clonotype was counted a few times. This chain links TRBV7-9 with TRBJ1-6; possible D gene TRBD1, 5 bases. There are 15 residues in the CDR3. Per the germline V gene, CDR1 is SEHNR and CDR2 is FQNEAQ (reference sequence). Trimming cost V 7 bases and J 4 bases, with 14 bases left between them. The CDR3 protein is CASTPRGTYNSPLHF. DNA of the CDR3: TGTGCCAGCACCCCGCGGGGGACTTATAATTCACCCCTCCACTTT.

This chain joins TRBV27 and TRBJ1-2, with a possible D match to TRBD1 (5 bases). This CDR3 is 13 amino acids long. The V gene lost 10 bases and the J gene lost 2 bases, with 14 bases spanning the gap. Germline CDR1 and CDR2: MNHEY and SMNVEV (reference sequence). Written as DNA, the CDR3 is TGTGCCACCCTAGGGGCTAACAACTATGGCTACACCTTC. This translates into CATLGANNYGYTF.

The V call is TRBV10-3, the J call TRBJ2-2, with 8 bases lining up with TRBD1. CDR1 and CDR2 (germline): ENHRY, SYGVKD. Trimming removed 10 bases from V and 7 bases from J; junction bases left unmatched: 8. The CDR3 is 13 residues long. The DNA for the CDR3 is TGTGCCAGCGCCAGGGGGCCGGACGGGGAGCTGTTTTTT. It is translated as CASARGPDGELFF.

This clonotype was detected many times. The V call is TRBV7-8, the J call TRBJ1-2; unclear D gene. Germline loops: CDR1 SGHVS, CDR2 FQNEAQ. The V end was cut by 1 base, the J end by 6 bases, with 9 bases between. The CDR3 loop spans 13 amino acids. This CDR3 reads CASSLGSLNGYTF. The CDR3 nucleotides read TGTGCCAGCAGCTTAGGGTCCTTGAATGGCTACACCTTC.

This clonotype was counted ten times or more. The chain joins TRBV20-1 to TRBJ1-2; 12 nucleotides line up with TRBD1. The CDR3 covers 14 residues. Germline V lookup: CDR1 DFQATT, CDR2 SNEGSKA (reference sequence). The V and J ends lost 4 bases and 8 bases, in that order; junction bases with no gene match: 8. CDR3 loop: CSAIPGQGAGGYTF. DNA for the CDR3: TGCAGTGCTATTCCGGGACAGGGGGCAGGCGGCTACACCTTC.